This entry lists 8 T cell receptor beta chains sequenced from one sample in a study of shared clonotypes between healthy human individuals. Data came from immunoSEQ multiplex PCR; TCRdb stores just in-frame clones and leaves some out. Of 900,000 to 1,200,000 clones in the sample, approximately 80% were seen once. The sample taken for sequencing was memory CD4+ T cells from PBMCs. Subset described: CD45RA-negative fraction. The receptors originated from a man between 18 and 29 years old in good health. Some clones in this sample may be carry-over from other donors' samples.

The rearrangement joins TRBV30 to TRBJ2-1, with 12 bases fitting TRBD2. The CDR3 totals 15 residues. Germline V lookup: CDR1 GTSNPN, CDR2 SVGIG (reference sequence). Unmatched junction bases numbered 10, after V lost 4 bases and J lost 9 bases. Here the CDR3 reads CAWIEGTSGLGEQFF. In DNA, the CDR3 is TGTGCCTGGATTGAGGGGACTAGCGGGTTGGGTGAGCAGTTCTTC.

The rearrangement joins TRBV19 to TRBJ2-7, with 9 bases aligning to TRBD1. Germline V gives CDR1 LNHDA, CDR2 SQIVND (reference sequence). CDR3 length: 17 residues. Trimming at V came to 4 bases and at J to 2 bases, leaving 12 bases not matched to a gene. CDR3 in amino acids: CASSTRTPGQGTYEQYF. The CDR3, as DNA: TGTGCCAGTAGTACTCGGACCCCGGGACAGGGTACCTACGAGCAGTACTTC.

The gene calls are TRBV11-3 and TRBJ1-1, with D possibly matching TRBD1 (5 bases). This CDR3 spans 13 amino acids. The V gene lost 1 base and the J gene lost 8 bases, with 11 bases spanning the gap. Germline-derived CDR1 and CDR2 are SGHNT and YENEEA. The CDR3 sequence is CASSLVAGTEAFF. For the CDR3, the DNA is TGTGCCAGCAGCTTAGTCGCAGGGACCGAAGCTTTCTTT.

J is TRBJ2-3 and V is TRBV7-2; D uncertain. This CDR3 contains 12 residues. CDR1 and CDR2 (germline): SGHTA, FQGNSA. Trimming pared 4 bases from V and 5 bases from J, leaving 7 bases between. CDR3 sequence: CASSSRGDTQYF. In nucleotides, the CDR3 is TGTGCCAGCAGCTCACGCGGAGATACGCAGTATTTT.

This chain uses TRBV5-6 with TRBJ2-7; the match to TRBD2 covers 13 bases. Unmatched junction bases numbered 7, after V lost 2 bases and J lost 5 bases. CDR1 and CDR2 from the germline V gene are SGHDT and YYEEEE. The CDR3 runs 16 residues. The CDR3, as DNA: TGTGCCAGCAGCTTACTAGCGGGAGGGTTCGTCAACGAGCAGTACTTC. Its protein product is CASSLLAGGFVNEQYF.

The V and J genes are TRBV4-2 and TRBJ2-4; weak D call: TRBD1 (5 bases). Germline V gives CDR1 LGHNA, CDR2 YNFKEQ. The germline V and J ends were trimmed by 0 bases and 11 bases, with 14 bases remaining between them. The CDR3 spans 14 residues. The CDR3 is CASSQDPDSFLQYF. Here the CDR3 DNA reads TGTGCCAGCAGCCAAGATCCCGACAGCTTCCTTCAGTACTTC.

The sample holds a few counts of this clone. V usage is TRBV28 and J usage is TRBJ1-2; 8 positions agree with TRBD1. This CDR3 spans 15 amino acids. V gave up 7 bases and J gave up 6 bases; unmatched junction bases: 13. Looked up from germline, CDR1 is MDHEN and CDR2 is SYDVKM. The CDR3 sequence is CASTSSRTGPNGYTF. CDR3 nucleotides: TGTGCCAGCACCTCCTCCCGGACAGGGCCGAATGGCTACACCTTC.

The chain couples TRBV4-1 to TRBJ2-7, with 13 nucleotides matching TRBD2. The germline V gene has CDR1 MGHRA and CDR2 YSYEKL. The CDR3 has 16 residues. V was clipped by 2 bases and J by 4 bases; unmatched bases: 5. DNA of the CDR3: TGCGCCAGCAGCCAAAGGACTAGCGGGAGCTATTACGAGCAGTACTTC. Residues: CASSQRTSGSYYEQYF.